One and the same sample provided the 14 T cell receptor beta chains below, sequenced in a study of shared clonotypes between healthy human individuals. Sequencing used immunoSEQ multiplex PCR; TCRdb keeps in-frame clones, though not all of them. This repertoire shows some 2.1 million clones, 85% to 95% found once; its top ten account for 1% to 1.3%. Naive CD8 cells were CD45RO-negative, positively selected for CCR7, excluding terminally differentiated effector memory CD45RA+ cells. Sequencing used naive CD8+ T cells sorted from blood. These receptors all come from a man aged 18 to 35 in good health.

V usage is TRBV2 and J usage is TRBJ1-1, with 8 nucleotides matching TRBD1. V dropped 5 bases and J dropped 5; count of bases not matched to a gene: 7. Germline CDR1 is SNHLY and CDR2 is FYNNEI. CDR3 length equals 14 residues. The CDR3 spells CASSNGQGVTEAFF. The CDR3 DNA reads as TGTGCCAGCAGTAACGGACAGGGTGTAACTGAAGCTTTCTTT.

CDR3 DNA sequence: TGTGCCAGTAGTACGACAGGGGAGGGAGGCACTGAAGCTTTCTTT. This gives the protein CASSTTGEGGTEAFF. The chain joins TRBV19 to TRBJ1-1, with TRBD1 identical over 8 bases. The germline gives CDR1 LNHDA, CDR2 SQIVND (reference sequence). The CDR3 is 15 amino acids. The V gene end was trimmed by 4 bases and the J gene end by 4 bases; junction bases not matched to a gene: 8.

This chain joins TRBV9 and TRBJ2-7; D possibly corresponds to TRBD1 (6 bases). This CDR3 comprises 16 residues. Between the trimmed V and J ends, which lost 0 bases and 1 base, there was a span of 14 bases. Germline values: CDR1 SGDLS, CDR2 YYNGEE. The CDR3 spells CASSVEDSSNSYEQYF. CDR3 DNA: TGTGCCAGCAGCGTAGAGGACAGTTCTAATTCCTACGAGCAGTACTTC.

V and J are TRBV19 and TRBJ1-1; D might be TRBD1 (6 bases). Per the germline V gene, CDR1 is LNHDA and CDR2 is SQIVND (reference sequence). The CDR3 sequence is 12 residues long. The ends were cut back, 10 bases at V and 8 bases at J, with 17 bases in the middle. The CDR3 coding sequence is TGTGCCACCGAAGGTTTGGGGGCGGAAGCTTTCTTT. Translation gives CATEGLGAEAFF.

This clone was detected only once. The same CDR3 is also encoded by other DNA sequences in this sample. V usage is TRBV7-6 and J usage is TRBJ2-7; D remains unclear. CDR3 length equals 13 residues. V lost 0 bases and J 3 bases, leaving 6 bases between the germline ends. CDR1 SGHVS and CDR2 FNYEAQ come from the germline V gene. CDR3: CASSLALSYEQYF. The CDR3 DNA reads as TGTGCCAGCAGCTTAGCGTTGAGCTACGAGCAGTACTTC.

This chain links TRBV27 with TRBJ2-7; TRBD2 aligns across 12 bases. Germline assignment: CDR1 MNHEY and CDR2 SMNVEV (reference sequence). This CDR3 contains 17 residues. V shed 3 bases and J 4 bases; nucleotides not matched to a gene: 10. The CDR3 sequence: CASSLGLAGRARYEQYF. For the CDR3, the DNA is TGTGCCAGCAGTTTGGGACTAGCGGGTCGGGCACGGTACGAGCAGTACTTC.

V is TRBV7-9 and J is TRBJ1-6, with D possibly being TRBD1 (5 bases). In germline, CDR1 is SEHNR, CDR2 FQNEAQ (reference sequence). The CDR3 is made up of 17 amino acids. Trimming removed 1 base at V and 0 bases at J, with 10 bases between. CDR3 residues: CASSLGAGSSYNSPLHF. In nucleotides, the CDR3 is TGTGCCAGCAGCTTAGGGGCAGGGAGCTCCTATAATTCACCCCTCCACTTT.

This clone was found once. The J gene is TRBJ1-5, the V gene TRBV15, with D unclear. Germline V gene data show CDR1 as LNHNV and CDR2 as YYDKDF (reference sequence). The ends were cut back, 9 bases at V and 0 bases at J, with 15 bases in the middle. The CDR3 extends over 15 amino acids. The CDR3 region has the DNA TGTGCCACTTCACCGGAAGGGAATAGCAATCAGCCCCAGCATTTT. Translating gives CATSPEGNSNQPQHF.

The V and J genes are TRBV7-9 and TRBJ2-7; D not certain. The CDR3 runs to 11 residues. The ends were cut back, 5 bases at V and 5 bases at J, with 7 bases in the middle. The V gene's germline CDR1 is SEHNR and CDR2 FQNEAQ (reference sequence). The CDR3 DNA is TGTGCCAGCAGCCCCCCCCACGAGCAGTACTTC. It specifies CASSPPHEQYF.

The rearrangement links TRBV29-1 to TRBJ2-5; 7 nucleotides line up with TRBD2. The CDR3 length is 17 residues. Germline trimming cut 7 bases from V and 2 bases from J; bases unmatched to any gene: 19. The germline gives CDR1 SQVTM, CDR2 ANQGSEA. For the CDR3, the DNA is TGCAGCGCCAACGGGTTTTTGGGGGAGGGGTCGCAAGAGACCCAGTACTTC. This gives the protein CSANGFLGEGSQETQYF.

The chain combines TRBV29-1 with TRBJ1-1; D gene ambiguous. This CDR3 is built from 11 residues. Germline V gene sequence: CDR1 SQVTM, CDR2 ANQGSEA. Trimming stripped 6 bases from V and 2 bases from J, with 7 bases between. Here the CDR3 reads CSVRSNTEAFF. The CDR3 DNA reads TGCAGCGTCCGATCAAACACTGAAGCTTTCTTT.

This rearrangement joins TRBV25-1 to TRBJ2-2; 7 bases map to TRBD1. With V trimmed by 2 bases and J by 7 bases, 7 bases remained unmatched. The CDR3 consists of 15 residues. Germline loops: CDR1 MGHDK, CDR2 SYGVNS. The CDR3 region has the DNA TGTGCCAGCAGTGAACGACAGGGCCGAGTCGGGGAGCTGTTTTTT. Amino acid sequence: CASSERQGRVGELFF. Based on the CDR3 plus reference TRBV25-1 and TRBJ2-2, the full variable domain is EADIYQTPRYLVIGTGKKITLECSQTMGHDKMYWYQQDPGMELHLIHYSYGVNSTEKGDLSSESTVSRIRTEHFPLTLESARPSHTSQYLCASSERQGRVGELFFGEGSRLTVL.

This clone was seen a handful of times. Other DNA sequences in this sample translate to the same CDR3. This chain's CDR3 is CASSLAGDTEAFF. In DNA form, the CDR3 reads TGCGCCAGCAGCTTGGCAGGGGACACTGAAGCTTTCTTT. This chain connects TRBV5-1 to TRBJ1-1; perhaps TRBD1 as D (6 bases). Trimming took 0 bases from V and 3 from J, leaving 6 bases between them. From germline, CDR1 is SGHRS and CDR2 YFSETQ. This CDR3 has 13 amino acids.

This chain connects TRBV4-1 to TRBJ1-1, with 10 bases that match TRBD1. The CDR3 has 16 residues. Germline V gene sequence: CDR1 MGHRA, CDR2 YSYEKL. V lost 6 bases to trimming and J lost 0 bases; unmatched junction nucleotides: 7. The CDR3 sequence is CASSLGQGVMNTEAFF. Written as DNA, the CDR3 is TGCGCCAGCAGTCTCGGACAGGGGGTGATGAACACTGAAGCTTTCTTT.